This T cell receptor beta chain was sequenced in a study of blood T cell repertoires in COVID-19. Study information: Specimens from acute and convalescent COVID-19 originated in the United States, Italy and Spain. Sources were T cells, B-cell-depleted T cells, or PBMCs; the material itself was cDNA or gDNA.

Followed over time, Seattle patients had been enrolled while infection was active. Per the original methods: Reference gene primer amplification yielded estimated nucleated cell counts. TCRdb's copy holds only in-frame clones and misses some; the assay was immunoSEQ multiplex PCR. V and J calls and clone size are given by that table; D and trimming were obtained from the DNA. The repertoire holds hundreds of thousands of clones, with 85% to 90% as singletons. With 4 bases removed from V and 13 bases from J, the gap between germline ends came to 21 bases. Germline CDR1 SGHRS, CDR2 YFSETQ. The CDR3 spans 15 residues.

The chain is built from TRBV5-1 and TRBJ1-6, with D perhaps matching TRBD1 (5 bases). The clonotype originates from a woman aged 45-65 years with COVID-19, enrolled during active disease. Input material: peripheral blood. For the CDR3, the DNA is TGCGCCAGCAGCCTGGAGGGGCCCAATAAGGGTCCCCTCCACTTT. Its translation is CASSLEGPNKGPLHF.